The rows below give T cell receptor beta chains drawn from one sample of a study of blood T cell repertoires in COVID-19. The method was immunoSEQ multiplex PCR; TCRdb's version includes in-frame clones alone and lacks a portion of them. Among about 200,000 clones listed, 80% to 90% were seen once. Sequences were obtained from peripheral blood. These receptors were collected from a man in his forties or fifties with acute or convalescent COVID-19. CDR3s include the opening cysteine and the closing phenylalanine or tryptophan. D genes are given only for firm matches. Clone sizes are given selectively: once, few, many, or a class where the clone is expanded.

V gene,D gene,clone size,J gene,CDR3 DNA,CDR3 protein
TRBV2,TRBD1,.,TRBJ1-3,TGTGCCGCCCGACAGGGGGGACCCCTCTCCGGAAACACCATATATTTT,CAARQGGPLSGNTIYF
TRBV19,.,once,TRBJ1-1,TGTGCCAGTAGTTTGACAGGTGGATGGACTGAAGCTTTCTTT,CASSLTGGWTEAFF
TRBV28,.,.,TRBJ1-1,TGTGCCAGCAATGGAGCCGACCTAATGAACACTGAAGCTTTCTTT,CASNGADLMNTEAFF
TRBV9,TRBD1,.,TRBJ1-2,TGTGCCAGCAGCGCCCCGACAGGGTATGGCTACACCTTC,CASSAPTGYGYTF
TRBV18,.,.,TRBJ1-2,TGTGCCAGCTCACAGCAGGAGGAAGCCTATGGCTACACCTTC,CASSQQEEAYGYTF
TRBV6-4,TRBD1,.,TRBJ1-6,TGTGCCAGCAGCTTGGGGACAGCCCCTAATTCACCCCTCCACTTT,CASSLGTAPNSPLHF
TRBV27,TRBD1,.,TRBJ1-2,TGTGCCAGTGGGGCACCGGGACAGGGTTTAAGAGACTATGGCTACACCTTC,CASGAPGQGLRDYGYTF
TRBV21-1,.,.,TRBJ1-6,TGTGCCAGCAGCAAGCGTGGGCAGACTAATTCACCCCTCCACTTT,CASSKRGQTNSPLHF
TRBV18,.,.,TRBJ1-6,TGTGCCAGCGCGGGGATCCAGGAGGGAAATTCACCCCTCCACTTT,CASAGIQEGNSPLHF
TRBV21-1,.,.,TRBJ1-5,TGTGCCAGCAGCAAAGCCCGGGGGGGTTGGCAGCCCCAGCATTTT,CASSKARGGWQPQHF
TRBV5-1,.,.,TRBJ1-1,TGCGCCAGCAGCGAGGGACTCGGCACGGAAGCTTTCTTT,CASSEGLGTEAFF
TRBV5-1,TRBD1,.,TRBJ1-2,TGCGCCAGCAGCATAAATCCGGGACAGGGGTATGGCTACACCTTC,CASSINPGQGYGYTF
TRBV5-1,.,once,TRBJ1-1,TGCGCCAGCAGCGTGGGGAGGGACGGACTACCCCTTGAAGCTTTCTTT,CASSVGRDGLPLEAFF
TRBV3-1/TRBV3-2,.,.,TRBJ1-6,TGTGCCACCCAGCCCCTTAGGGGATCTAATTCACCCCTCCACTTT,CATQPLRGSNSPLHF
TRBV20-1,.,.,TRBJ1-2,TGCAGTGCTAGTTTGAGCCCAAACTATGGCTACACCTTC,CSASLSPNYGYTF
TRBV6-5,.,.,TRBJ1-1,TGTGCCAGCAGTTACTTGGGTACGGGGAACACTGAAGCTTTCTTT,CASSYLGTGNTEAFF
TRBV6-1,TRBD1,.,TRBJ1-2,TGTGCCAGCAGTGATGGACAGGGAGGCGGCTACACCTTC,CASSDGQGGGYTF
TRBV6-2/TRBV6-3,.,.,TRBJ1-1,TGTGCCAGCAGTTACGGCGCTCTGCGGGGTAGTAGCACTGAAGCTTTCTTT,CASSYGALRGSSTEAFF
TRBV10-2,TRBD1,.,TRBJ1-6,TGCGCCACACAGGGGGCCTATAATTCACCCCTCCACTTT,CATQGAYNSPLHF
TRBV7-2,TRBD1,.,TRBJ1-4,TGTGCCAGCAGCCCCGGACAGGGTTTGACTAATGAAAAACTGTTTTTT,CASSPGQGLTNEKLFF
TRBV29-1,TRBD1,.,TRBJ1-1,TGCAGCGCCGCGGGACAGGGCACTGAAGCTTTCTTT,CSAAGQGTEAFF
TRBV14,TRBD1,.,TRBJ2-3,TGTGCCAGCAGCCAGGCCTTTGGGACAGGGGTGGCAGATACGCAGTATTTT,CASSQAFGTGVADTQYF
TRBV4-1,.,once,TRBJ1-1,TGCGCCAGCAGCCAACCCTGGGCAGGATTGAACACTGAAGCTTTCTTT,CASSQPWAGLNTEAFF
TRBV9,TRBD1,.,TRBJ1-6,TGTGCCAGCAGCGTCCGGGACAGGATGAATTCACCCCTCCACTTT,CASSVRDRMNSPLHF
TRBV6-5,.,.,TRBJ2-2,TGTGCCAGCAGTTACCCGGAGACCGGGGAGCTGTTTTTT,CASSYPETGELFF
TRBV29-1,.,.,TRBJ2-6,TGCAGCGCTGACAGCTCTGGGGCCAACGTCCTGACTTTC,CSADSSGANVLTF
TRBV6-2/TRBV6-3,TRBD1,.,TRBJ1-3,TGTGCCAGCAGCGCTTTGTACGGGACAGAGTCTGGAAACACCATATATTTT,CASSALYGTESGNTIYF
TRBV5-1,.,.,TRBJ1-1,TGCGCCAGCAGCTCCGACCGGCGGACTGAAGCTTTCTTT,CASSSDRRTEAFF
TRBV5-1,.,.,TRBJ1-5,TGCGCCAGCAGCTTGGAAGGGGTAAGCAATCAGCCCCAGCATTTT,CASSLEGVSNQPQHF